The present TCR beta chain was sequenced within a study of shared clonotypes between healthy human individuals. Remarks on this clone: The antigen remains unidentified.

The CD4+ fraction was divided into a CD45RA+ naive subset and a CD45RA-negative memory subset. The CDR3 covers 11 residues. Germline CDR1 and CDR2: SGHDN and FVKESK. V shed 5 bases and J shed 4 bases, with 4 bases lying between them. Study outcomes and limitations: A reduction in generation probabilities was seen for non-shared clonotypes relative to those shared by all four donors.

Deep-level assay runs were performed. The method was immunoSEQ multiplex PCR; TCRdb's version includes in-frame clones alone and lacks a portion of them. This table holds some 660,000 clones, approximately 73% found once. Sequencing was performed on memory CD4+ T cells sorted from blood. Subset specified: CD45RA-negative fraction. The chain joins TRBV14 to TRBJ2-3, with unresolved D. This clonotype originated in a woman aged 25 to 39 in good health. CDR3 DNA sequence: TGTGCCAGCAGCGTGGCAGATACGCAGTATTTT. It encodes CASSVADTQYF.